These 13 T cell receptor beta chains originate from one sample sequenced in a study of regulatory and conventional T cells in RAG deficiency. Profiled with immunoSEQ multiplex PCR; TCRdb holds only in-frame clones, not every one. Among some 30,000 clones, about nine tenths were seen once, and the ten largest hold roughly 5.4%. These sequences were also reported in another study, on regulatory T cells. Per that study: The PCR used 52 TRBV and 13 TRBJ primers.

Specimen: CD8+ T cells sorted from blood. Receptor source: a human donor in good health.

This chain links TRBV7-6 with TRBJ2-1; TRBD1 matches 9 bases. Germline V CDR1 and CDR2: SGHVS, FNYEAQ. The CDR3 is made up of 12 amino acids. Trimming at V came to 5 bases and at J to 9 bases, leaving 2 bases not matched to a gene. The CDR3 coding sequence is TGTGCCAGCAGCCAGACAGGGGGTGAGCAGTTCTTC. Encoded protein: CASSQTGGEQFF.

CDR3 coding DNA: TGTGCCAGCAGCTTCCGGGACAGCCCCTACGAGCAGTACTTC. It translates to CASSFRDSPYEQYF. The chain combines TRBV5-4 with TRBJ2-7; 7 bases fit TRBD1. The CDR3 runs 14 residues. The V gene end was trimmed by 2 bases and the J gene end by 2 bases; junction bases not matched to a gene: 4. CDR1 is SGHNT and CDR2 is YYREEE in the germline V gene (reference sequence).

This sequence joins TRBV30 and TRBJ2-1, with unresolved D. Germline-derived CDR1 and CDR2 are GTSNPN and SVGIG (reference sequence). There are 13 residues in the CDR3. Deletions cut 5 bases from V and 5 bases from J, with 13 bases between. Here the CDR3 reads CAWEFTENNEQFF. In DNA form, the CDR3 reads TGTGCCTGGGAATTTACAGAAAACAATGAGCAGTTCTTC.

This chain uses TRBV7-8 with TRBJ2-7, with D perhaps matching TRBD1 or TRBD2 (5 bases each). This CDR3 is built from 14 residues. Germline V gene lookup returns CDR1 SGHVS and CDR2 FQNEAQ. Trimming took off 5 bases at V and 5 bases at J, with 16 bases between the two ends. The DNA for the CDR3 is TGTGCCAGCAGCCCCGACGGGGCAGTCCACGAGCAGTACTTC. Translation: CASSPDGAVHEQYF.

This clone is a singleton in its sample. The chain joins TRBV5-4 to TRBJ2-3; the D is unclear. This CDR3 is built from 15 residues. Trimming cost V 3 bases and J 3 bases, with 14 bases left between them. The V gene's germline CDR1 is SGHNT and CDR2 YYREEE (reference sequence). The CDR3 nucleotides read TGTGCCAGCAGCTCCTACCGGGCATCGACAGATACGCAGTATTTT. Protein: CASSSYRASTDTQYF.

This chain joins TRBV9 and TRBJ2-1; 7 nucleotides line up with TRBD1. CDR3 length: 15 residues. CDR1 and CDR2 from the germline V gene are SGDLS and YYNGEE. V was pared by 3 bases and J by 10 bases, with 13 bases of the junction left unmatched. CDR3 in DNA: TGTGCCAGCAGCGGAGCCGGGACAGCTATCTCCGAGCAGTTCTTC. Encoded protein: CASSGAGTAISEQFF.

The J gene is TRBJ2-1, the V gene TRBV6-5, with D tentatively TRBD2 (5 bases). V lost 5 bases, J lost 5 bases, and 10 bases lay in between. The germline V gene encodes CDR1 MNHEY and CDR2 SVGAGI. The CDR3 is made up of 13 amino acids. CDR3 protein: CASSLTRDNEQFF. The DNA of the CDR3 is TGTGCCAGCAGTCTTACTAGAGACAATGAGCAGTTCTTC.

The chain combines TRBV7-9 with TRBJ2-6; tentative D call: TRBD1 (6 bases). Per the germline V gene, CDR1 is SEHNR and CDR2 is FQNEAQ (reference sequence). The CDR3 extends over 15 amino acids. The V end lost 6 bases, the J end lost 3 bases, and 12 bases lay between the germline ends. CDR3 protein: CASSPQGNGANVLTF. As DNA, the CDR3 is TGTGCCAGCAGTCCGCAGGGGAATGGGGCCAACGTCCTGACTTTC.

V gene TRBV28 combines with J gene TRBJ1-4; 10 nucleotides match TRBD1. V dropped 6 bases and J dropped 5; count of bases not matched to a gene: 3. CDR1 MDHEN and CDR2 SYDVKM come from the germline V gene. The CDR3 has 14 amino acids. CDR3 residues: CASRGQGINEKLFF. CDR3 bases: TGTGCCAGCAGGGGACAGGGGATAAATGAAAAACTGTTTTTT. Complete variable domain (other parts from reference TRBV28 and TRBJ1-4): DVKVTQSSRYLVKRTGEKVFLECVQDMDHENMFWYRQDPGLGLRLIYFSYDVKMKEKGDIPEGYSVSREKKERFSLILESASTNQTSMYLCASRGQGINEKLFFGSGTQLSVL.

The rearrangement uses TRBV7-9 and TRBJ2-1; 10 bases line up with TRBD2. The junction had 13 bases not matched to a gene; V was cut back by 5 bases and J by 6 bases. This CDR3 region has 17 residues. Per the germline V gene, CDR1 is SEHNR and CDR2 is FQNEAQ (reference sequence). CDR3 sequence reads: CASSPQSGTSAGNEQFF. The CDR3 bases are TGTGCCAGCAGCCCCCAGAGTGGGACTAGCGCGGGCAATGAGCAGTTCTTC.

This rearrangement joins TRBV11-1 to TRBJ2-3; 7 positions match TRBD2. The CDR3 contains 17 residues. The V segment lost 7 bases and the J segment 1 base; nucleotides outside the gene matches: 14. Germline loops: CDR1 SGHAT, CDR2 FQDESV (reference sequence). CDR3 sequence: CASTTGGEGRGTDTQYF. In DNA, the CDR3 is TGTGCCAGCACCACCGGAGGGGAGGGCCGCGGCACAGATACGCAGTATTTT.

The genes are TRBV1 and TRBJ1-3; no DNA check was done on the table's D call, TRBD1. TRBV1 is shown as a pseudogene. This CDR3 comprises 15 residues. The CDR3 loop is CTSSSGTETGNTIYF. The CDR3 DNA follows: TGCACCAGCAGTTCCGGGACAGAGACTGGAAACACCATATATTTT.

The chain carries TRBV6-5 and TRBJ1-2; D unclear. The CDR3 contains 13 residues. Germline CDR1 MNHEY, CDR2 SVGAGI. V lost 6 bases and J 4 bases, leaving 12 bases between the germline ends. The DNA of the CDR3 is TGTGCCAGCAGCCGCCAGGATCGCTATGGCTACACCTTC. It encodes CASSRQDRYGYTF.